This record concerns one T cell receptor (beta chain) sequence. The target antigen is unknown. This CDR3 has 12 amino acids. Germline CDR1 is SNHLY and CDR2 is FYNNEI. V lost 10 bases to trimming and J lost 5 bases, with 14 bases between them. This sample was included in a study of cytomegalovirus exposure and HLA in healthy donors. Primers included in the PCR were 60 Vbeta and 13 Jbeta primers. As handled by the study authors: Counted up in a later analysis, unique TCR beta chains came to about 80 million, with around 12 million shared. TCRdb keeps only in-frame clones here, not all; method: immunoSEQ multiplex PCR. That table furnishes V, J and clone size, whereas the DNA furnished D and trimming. Recorded for this sample: roughly 60,000 clones. Broader study findings: With high specificity and sensitivity, the classifier reportedly diagnosed cytomegalovirus status. Later work showed greater clonal expansion in HLA-associated TCR beta chains than in equally common others.

The sequence came from a woman aged 18-29 years in good health and CMV-seronegative. Source material: PBMCs. The chain carries TRBV2 and TRBJ1-2, with D perhaps matching TRBD1 (5 bases). The CDR3 reads CAKPRGIYGYTF. In DNA form, the CDR3 reads TGTGCCAAGCCGCGGGGGATATATGGCTACACCTTC.